A selection of T cell receptor beta chains follows, all from one sample in a study of blood T cell repertoires in COVID-19. The repertoire was sequenced with immunoSEQ multiplex PCR; TCRdb's copy has only in-frame clones and lacks some. The data contain around 200,000 clones, around 80% of them singletons. The specimen was peripheral blood. These receptors were taken from a man aged 25-45 years with active or convalescent COVID-19. Each CDR3 is given with its conserved first and last residue. Each record gives: V gene, D gene, J gene, clone size, CDR3 protein. D genes are given only for firm matches. Only part of the rows carry a size: once, few, many, or a class if the clone is expanded.

TRBV7-6	TRBD1	TRBJ2-3	-	CASSLGDRGMGTQYF
TRBV15	TRBD2	TRBJ2-1	-	CATSRERGGYNEQFF
TRBV4-3	-	TRBJ1-2	few	CASSQQTEYGYTF
TRBV27	TRBD1	TRBJ1-5	-	CASAPETGTGWFPDQPQHF
TRBV6-5	-	TRBJ1-1	-	CASTRAQGNTEAFF
TRBV6-6	-	TRBJ1-6	-	CASSYSEQNSPLHF
TRBV2	-	TRBJ2-7	-	CASSEALLGSGQYEQYF
TRBV2	-	TRBJ1-5	-	CASTSVWQADNQPQHF
TRBV27	-	TRBJ1-1	-	CASSPLGIPGTEAFF
TRBV30	-	TRBJ2-2	-	CAWSKAGGPKTGELFF
TRBV9	TRBD1	TRBJ1-2	few	CASSVEQGAGYGYTF
TRBV29-1	TRBD2	TRBJ2-1	-	CSVQQLAGVSNEQFF
TRBV11-2	TRBD2	TRBJ2-4	-	CASSRSGLADFKNIQYF
TRBV7-2	-	TRBJ1-4	-	CASSLNKGREKLFF
TRBV12-3/TRBV12-4	-	TRBJ1-2	-	CASSLIQNYGYTF
TRBV11-3	-	TRBJ2-1	-	CASSPGQHNEQFF
TRBV7-2	TRBD1	TRBJ1-1	once	CASSPRGKTEAFF
TRBV4-3	-	TRBJ1-1	-	CASSHSHGVNTEAFF
TRBV18	-	TRBJ1-1	-	CASSPWAGQNTEAFF
TRBV7-9	-	TRBJ2-4	-	CASSLGAVGQGSDF
TRBV5-1	-	TRBJ2-1	-	CASSRGTLLRNEQFF
TRBV7-2	-	TRBJ2-2	few	CAVTQKITGELFF
TRBV5-1	TRBD2	TRBJ2-7	-	CASSPLSGSGLEQYF
TRBV30	-	TRBJ1-2	-	CAWSSPGPNYGYTF
TRBV7-9	-	TRBJ2-5	-	CASSLASGQETQYF
TRBV28	-	TRBJ1-4	-	CATVASGVLIEKLFF
TRBV5-6	-	TRBJ2-3	-	CASSFIGRGTDTQYF
TRBV9	TRBD1	TRBJ1-1	-	CASSARQGTNTEAFF
TRBV10-1	-	TRBJ2-7	-	CASSESTGQGEQYF
TRBV6-5	-	TRBJ1-5	-	CASTSSLGSNQPQHF
TRBV24-1	TRBD1	TRBJ2-1	-	CATSGPASGQGYNEQFF
TRBV3-1/TRBV3-2	TRBD1	TRBJ1-2	-	CASSQGQAGGYTF
TRBV15	-	TRBJ2-1	-	CATSRTSDGGAYNEQFF
TRBV28	TRBD2	TRBJ2-3	-	CASSLVAGGDTQYF
TRBV7-9	-	TRBJ2-2	-	CASSLGQGRTGELFF
TRBV24-1	TRBD1	TRBJ2-5	-	CATSDSRQGPPVQYF